The source of this TCR beta chain is a study of human T cells and chemical hapten exposure. Findings of the study overall: High-frequency TCRs, those above 1 in 1000, stayed the same after DPC sensitization. Compared to controls, expanded TCRs made significantly more large clusters of similar CDR3s.

Looked up from germline, CDR1 is SGHRS and CDR2 is YFSETQ. This CDR3 spans 14 amino acids. With 4 bases removed from V and 0 bases from J, the gap between germline ends came to 11 bases. Each CDR3 protein is one row after TCRdb ran MiXCR on the RACE reads. Among around 380,000 distinct CDR3 sequences, roughly 4.8% were seen once, and the ten largest hold under 3%. Sample time point: patch test 1, 2 weeks after DPC sensitization. Treatment defined: therapeutic diphenylcyclopropenone sensitization with weekly scalp DPC. This clonotype was seen repeatedly, ten times or more. Antigen: not known. J is TRBJ2-7 and V is TRBV5-1; perhaps D is TRBD1 or TRBD2 (5 bases each). The clonotype comes from a woman in her fifties or sixties with alopecia areata. Some clones in this sample may be carry-over from other donors' samples. The source material was whole blood, sampled in connection with sensitization to the hapten diphenylcyclopropenone (DPC). The CDR3 bases are TGCGCCAGCAGCCTTAAGGGGAGCTCCTACGAGCAGTACTTC. Protein sequence: CASSLKGSSYEQYF.